This T cell receptor beta chain was profiled in a study of cytomegalovirus exposure and HLA in healthy donors. Study-wide results and limits: V- and J-gene trimming of TCR beta was linked (in a later analysis) to a missense DCLRE1C variant. TCR beta chains numbering approximately 150 were designated cytomegalovirus-associated.

The PCR had 60 Vbeta and 13 Jbeta primers. Libraries were prepared by immunoSEQ multiplex PCR; TCRdb keeps only in-frame clonotypes and omits some of them. The sample includes 200,000 to 250,000 clones. Details on this clone: The antigen remains unidentified.

Each donor was healthy, and each was a bone marrow donor. The TCR comes from a woman aged 30 to 39 in good health and CMV-seropositive. Sequenced: PBMCs.

For the CDR3, the DNA is TGTGCCAGCAGCTTAAAACCGGGAGGGTATGGCAATCAGCCCCAGCATTTT. Protein sequence: CASSLKPGGYGNQPQHF. V and J are TRBV7-2 and TRBJ1-5; D gene unclear. Germline V gene data show CDR1 as SGHTA and CDR2 as FQGNSA. The CDR3 consists of 17 residues. V gave up 2 bases and J gave up 2 bases, with 16 bases separating them.